These 30 T cell receptor beta chains originate from one sample sequenced in a study of cytomegalovirus exposure and HLA in healthy donors. In the PCR, 60 Vbeta and 13 Jbeta primers were used. Libraries were prepared by immunoSEQ multiplex PCR; TCRdb keeps only in-frame clonotypes and omits some of them. The sample carries about 83,000 clones, 75% to 85% recorded once. Sequencing used PBMCs. The receptors were gathered from a woman aged 25 to 39 in good health and CMV-seronegative.

The chain recombines TRBV19 with TRBJ1-1; the match to TRBD1 covers 7 bases. V lost 3 bases to trimming and J lost 1 base; unmatched junction nucleotides: 5. The CDR3 sequence is 15 residues long. Germline assignment: CDR1 LNHDA and CDR2 SQIVND (reference sequence). The CDR3 DNA reads as TGTGCCAGTAGTATCCTGACAGGGCGGAACACTGAAGCTTTCTTT. Translation gives CASSILTGRNTEAFF.

This clone showed up just once. The chain combines TRBV9 with TRBJ1-1, with D tentatively TRBD1 (6 bases). This CDR3 contains 14 residues. Germline V lookup: CDR1 SGDLS, CDR2 YYNGEE. V lost 3 bases and J 4 bases, leaving 13 bases between the germline ends. CDR3 amino acids: CASSAEQGGTEAFF. CDR3 sequence (DNA): TGTGCCAGCAGCGCCGAACAGGGTGGCACTGAAGCTTTCTTT.

This chain links TRBV30 with TRBJ1-6; 8 nucleotides agree with TRBD1. The length of the CDR3 is 14 residues. Germline V gene data show CDR1 as GTSNPN and CDR2 as SVGIG (reference sequence). Unmatched junction bases numbered 5, after V lost 0 bases and J lost 10 bases. The chain's CDR3 is CAWSVGQGHSPLHF. DNA for the CDR3: TGTGCCTGGAGTGTCGGACAGGGCCACTCACCCCTCCACTTT.

V usage is TRBV6-5 and J usage is TRBJ2-7; 12 bases agree with TRBD2. The germline CDR1 and CDR2 sequences are MNHEY and SVGAGI. There are 13 residues in the CDR3. Trimming took 5 bases from V and 11 from J; bases not matched to a gene: 7. The CDR3 nucleotides read TGTGCCAGCAGTGCGACTAGCGGGAGCACGGAGTACTTC. This sequence encodes CASSATSGSTEYF.

The chain is built from TRBV7-2 and TRBJ2-5; the match to TRBD2 covers 9 bases. The ends lost 1 base at V and 1 base at J; junction bases unmatched: 7. Germline V gene sequence: CDR1 SGHTA, CDR2 FQGNSA. CDR3 length equals 17 residues. The CDR3 sequence is CASSLVTPSGAQETQYF. CDR3 DNA: TGTGCCAGCAGCTTAGTCACGCCTAGCGGGGCCCAAGAGACCCAGTACTTC.

V is TRBV11-2 and J is TRBJ1-4, with D perhaps matching TRBD1 (5 bases). V was pared by 5 bases and J by 8 bases, with 21 bases between. This CDR3 has 16 amino acids. The germline V gene encodes CDR1 SGHAT and CDR2 FQNNGV. CDR3 nucleotides: TGTGCCAGCAGCCCTGTGGGGGGGGGAAAGGGGGAAAAACTGTTTTTT. It is translated as CASSPVGGGKGEKLFF.

This chain uses TRBV7-3 with TRBJ2-5; 7 positions agree with TRBD1. There are 15 residues in the CDR3. J lost 4 bases, V lost 5 bases, and 10 bases had no gene match. In germline, CDR1 is SGHTA, CDR2 FQGTGA. For the CDR3, the DNA is TGTGCCAGCAGCCCCAACAGGGGAGTTCGAGAGACCCAGTACTTC. Residues: CASSPNRGVRETQYF.

The chain has TRBV9 and TRBJ1-5, with 8 positions matching TRBD1. In germline, CDR1 is SGDLS, CDR2 YYNGEE. The CDR3 totals 15 residues. J lost 4 bases, V lost 3 bases, and 6 bases had no gene match. In DNA form, the CDR3 reads TGTGCCAGCAGCGAGACAGGGGACCCGAATCAGCCCCAGCATTTT. Protein: CASSETGDPNQPQHF.

This chain joins TRBV5-4 and TRBJ2-7, with a weak D call TRBD1 (6 bases). In germline, CDR1 is SGHNT, CDR2 YYREEE (reference sequence). The V and J ends lost 3 bases and 2 bases respectively, with 15 bases between them. The CDR3 loop spans 15 amino acids. DNA for the CDR3: TGTGCCAGCAGCTCCGCTTCACAGGGCCCCTACGAGCAGTACTTC. It specifies CASSSASQGPYEQYF.

The gene calls are TRBV5-1 and TRBJ1-1; 8 bases fit TRBD1. The V gene's germline CDR1 is SGHRS and CDR2 YFSETQ. V lost 1 base to trimming and J lost 3 bases; unmatched junction nucleotides: 11. CDR3 size: 17 residues. The CDR3 bases are TGCGCCAGCAGCTTGCACGGTCAGGGGGCGTCGGACACTGAAGCTTTCTTT. Translating gives CASSLHGQGASDTEAFF.

The CDR3 DNA reads TGTGCCAGCCTACCATCAGGGGGGTCGGAAGCTTTCTTT. Its translation: CASLPSGGSEAFF. V gene TRBV7-9 combines with J gene TRBJ1-1; 7 bases map to TRBD1. The junction had 11 bases not matched to a gene; V was cut back by 8 bases and J by 8 bases. This CDR3 has 13 residues. Germline-derived CDR1 and CDR2 are SEHNR and FQNEAQ (reference sequence).

The chain is built from TRBV6-6 and TRBJ2-7; 8 bases agree with TRBD2. The CDR3 covers 16 residues. Per germline, CDR1 MNHNY and CDR2 SVGAGI (reference sequence). V was pared by 0 bases and J by 2 bases, with 6 bases of the junction left unmatched. The CDR3 DNA reads as TGTGCCAGCAGTTACTCCCAAGCGGGAGTCGCCTACGAGCAGTACTTC. It is translated as CASSYSQAGVAYEQYF.

This chain uses TRBV5-1 with TRBJ2-1, with 12 bases identical to TRBD2. V trimming: 0 bases; J trimming: 4 bases; junction bases outside the gene matches: 2. The germline CDR1 and CDR2 sequences are SGHRS and YFSETQ. This CDR3 has 16 residues. The CDR3: CASSLGGTSGYNEQFF. As DNA, the CDR3 is TGCGCCAGCAGCTTGGGCGGGACTAGCGGGTACAATGAGCAGTTCTTC. The whole variable domain, filled in from reference TRBV5-1 and TRBJ2-1, reads KAGVTQTPRYLIKTRGQQVTLSCSPISGHRSVSWYQQTPGQGLQFLFEYFSETQRNKGNFPGRFSGRQFSNSRSEMNVSTLELGDSALYLCASSLGGTSGYNEQFFGPGTRLTVL.

The chain is built from TRBV7-8 and TRBJ2-1; the D gene is possibly TRBD2 (5 bases). Germline V lookup: CDR1 SGHVS, CDR2 FQNEAQ. The CDR3 has 14 amino acids. Trimming pared 6 bases from V and 10 bases from J, leaving 19 bases between. This chain's CDR3 is CASRLAGELGEQFF. DNA of the CDR3: TGTGCCAGCAGGCTAGCAGGTGAATTGGGAGAGCAGTTCTTC.

Only a few counts were recorded for this clone. This chain connects TRBV28 to TRBJ2-5, with a tentative D call TRBD1 (5 bases). The V end lost 4 bases, the J end lost 4 bases, and 13 bases lay between the germline ends. Germline V CDR1 and CDR2: MDHEN, SYDVKM. The CDR3 extends over 14 amino acids. CDR3 coding DNA: TGTGCCAGCAGTTCCCCCGCTAGGGGAGAGACCCAGTACTTC. Translating it yields CASSSPARGETQYF.

This clone occurred a few times. This chain joins TRBV28 and TRBJ2-1; 9 bases line up with TRBD2. J was trimmed by 6 bases and V by 6 bases; bases with no gene match: 9. Germline CDR1 and CDR2: MDHEN and SYDVKM. CDR3 size: 15 residues. This CDR3 is CASSSGTSTTNEQFF. For the CDR3, the DNA is TGTGCCAGCAGCTCCGGGACTAGCACCACCAATGAGCAGTTCTTC.

This clone was counted a few times. This chain links TRBV6-5 with TRBJ2-1; the match to TRBD2 covers 9 bases. The J segment lost 8 bases and the V segment lost 2 bases, leaving 7 bases of the junction unmatched. The germline V gene encodes CDR1 MNHEY and CDR2 SVGAGI. The CDR3 covers 15 residues. CDR3 DNA: TGTGCCAGCAGTTACCGTAGCGGGAGTAGCCATGAGCAGTTCTTC. Translation gives CASSYRSGSSHEQFF.

This rearrangement joins TRBV6-1 to TRBJ2-1; weak D call: TRBD2 (6 bases). CDR3 length: 14 residues. Germline V CDR1 and CDR2: MNHNS, SASEGT. Between the trimmed V and J ends, which lost 3 bases and 6 bases, there was a span of 12 bases. The CDR3 DNA reads TGTGCCAGCAGTGACCCCGGAGGGGCCAATGAGCAGTTCTTC. It is translated as CASSDPGGANEQFF.

This clone was found a few times. This chain joins TRBV6-1 and TRBJ2-7, with D possibly TRBD1 on 6 matching bases. The V end was cut by 9 bases, the J end by 2 bases, with 17 bases between. The CDR3 is 14 amino acids. Germline values: CDR1 MNHNS, CDR2 SASEGT. The CDR3 sequence: CARAQGFCPYEQYF. The CDR3 bases are TGTGCCAGGGCACAGGGATTTTGCCCCTACGAGCAGTACTTC.

The chain employs TRBV5-6 and TRBJ2-7; maybe TRBD2 (5 bases). CDR1 and CDR2 from the germline V gene are SGHDT and YYEEEE. The CDR3 spans 16 residues. V lost 4 bases and J lost 4, with 21 bases in between. The CDR3 reads CASSPPGSASRYEQYF. As DNA, the CDR3 is TGTGCCAGCAGCCCTCCGGGATCGGCCTCTAGATACGAGCAGTACTTC. Using reference TRBV5-6 and TRBJ2-7 for the parts outside the CDR3, the full variable domain is DAGVTQSPTHLIKTRGQQVTLRCSPKSGHDTVSWYQQALGQGPQFIFQYYEEEERQRGNFPDRFSGHQFPNYSSELNVNALLLGDSALYLCASSPPGSASRYEQYFGPGTRLTVT.

This clone was found once. The rearrangement uses TRBV27 and TRBJ1-6; 10 nucleotides line up with TRBD1. Germline V gene lookup returns CDR1 MNHEY and CDR2 SMNVEV (reference sequence). With 6 bases clipped from V and 9 bases from J, the junction kept 5 bases outside the gene matches. The CDR3 runs 14 residues. The chain's CDR3 is CASRTGTGASPLHF. CDR3 DNA sequence: TGTGCCAGCAGAACCGGGACAGGGGCTTCACCCCTCCACTTT.

The chain has TRBV5-1 and TRBJ2-1; D not certain. V lost 2 bases and J lost 4, with 16 bases in between. The CDR3 runs 16 residues. Germline CDR1 SGHRS, CDR2 YFSETQ. The CDR3, as DNA: TGCGCCAGCAGCTTATTTGGTTCAAGGAGTTACAATGAGCAGTTCTTC. Its translation is CASSLFGSRSYNEQFF. Combining the CDR3 with reference TRBV5-1 and TRBJ2-1 gives the whole variable domain KAGVTQTPRYLIKTRGQQVTLSCSPISGHRSVSWYQQTPGQGLQFLFEYFSETQRNKGNFPGRFSGRQFSNSRSEMNVSTLELGDSALYLCASSLFGSRSYNEQFFGPGTRLTVL.

The chain is built from TRBV29-1 and TRBJ1-2; 7 bases are shared with TRBD1. V was clipped by 6 bases and J by 2 bases; unmatched bases: 6. Germline V lookup: CDR1 SQVTM, CDR2 ANQGSEA. The CDR3 sequence is 13 residues long. CDR3 nucleotides: TGCAGCGTCGGACAGGACAAGAACTATGGCTACACCTTC. Its protein is CSVGQDKNYGYTF.

In DNA, the CDR3 is TGTGCCAGCAGTTTCAGGGGGCCCACCGGGGAGCTGTTTTTT. Translated: CASSFRGPTGELFF. The chain combines TRBV27 with TRBJ2-2; 8 bases map to TRBD1. The V and J ends lost 3 bases and 4 bases, in that order; junction bases with no gene match: 1. Per germline, CDR1 MNHEY and CDR2 SMNVEV (reference sequence). This CDR3 contains 14 residues.

The chain joins TRBV28 to TRBJ1-4; TRBD1 aligns across 7 bases. V trimming: 5 bases; J trimming: 5 bases; junction bases outside the gene matches: 8. The CDR3 totals 15 residues. Germline V gene data show CDR1 as MDHEN and CDR2 as SYDVKM. CDR3 amino acids: CASSLRQGSNEKLFF. CDR3 sequence (DNA): TGTGCCAGCAGTCTGAGACAGGGATCGAATGAAAAACTGTTTTTT.

The chain carries TRBV21-1 and TRBJ2-7; the table calls TRBD1, which could not be checked here. TRBV21-1 is flagged as a pseudogene. The CDR3 covers 15 residues. The CDR3 is CASNPQGDLNSEQYF. The CDR3 nucleotides read TGTGCCAGCAACCCTCAGGGGGACCTGAACAGCGAGCAGTACTTC.

The chain couples TRBV10-2 to TRBJ2-1; D possibly corresponds to TRBD2 (5 bases). CDR1 WSHSY and CDR2 SAAADI come from the germline V gene. The CDR3 spans 14 residues. V lost 7 bases to trimming and J lost 10 bases, with 20 bases between them. The CDR3 reads CASKSAARGPEQFF. The CDR3 DNA reads as TGCGCCAGCAAGTCAGCGGCTCGAGGTCCCGAGCAGTTCTTC.

This chain uses TRBV6-1 with TRBJ1-5; D call uncertain. V lost 1 base and J lost 11, with 15 bases in between. The CDR3 runs 14 residues. Germline CDR1 and CDR2: MNHNS and SASEGT. The CDR3 region is CASSEGAAWAAQHF. The CDR3 DNA is TGTGCCAGCAGTGAAGGGGCAGCTTGGGCAGCCCAGCATTTT.

The CDR3 sequence is CASSLQGTVNSPLHF. CDR3 coding DNA: TGTGCCAGCAGTTTACAGGGGACAGTCAATTCACCCCTCCACTTT. V and J are TRBV27 and TRBJ1-6, with 7 bases that match TRBD1. Losses at the gene ends were 2 bases for V and 7 bases for J; bases not matched to a gene: 5. Germline values: CDR1 MNHEY, CDR2 SMNVEV (reference sequence). CDR3 length: 15 residues.

V usage is TRBV27 and J usage is TRBJ1-5; TRBD1 aligns across 9 bases. V dropped 8 bases and J dropped 5; count of bases not matched to a gene: 10. The CDR3 runs 15 residues. CDR1 MNHEY and CDR2 SMNVEV come from the germline V gene (reference sequence). The CDR3 nucleotides read TGTGCCAGCGGACTCACAGGGGGCATCGATCAGCCCCAGCATTTT. It specifies CASGLTGGIDQPQHF.